These T cell receptor beta chains were read from a single sample in a study of CDR3 diversity in severe acne. TCRdb reprocessed the PCR reads via MiXCR and lists one record per CDR3 protein. The sample consists of under 95,000 distinct CDR3 sequences, roughly half of them appearing once. Sequencing input: blood. These receptors were taken from a male donor in good health, serving as a control. The CDR3 runs from the conserved cysteine through the conserved F or W. Fields, in order: J gene, clone size, D gene, V gene, CDR3 DNA, CDR3 protein. The D gene is left open where the match is weak. Not every row has a clone size; where given, it reads once, few, many or a size class.

J: TRBJ2-7
size: -
D: -
V: TRBV6-5
DNA: TGTGCCAGCTATTCGGGTAGCAACTACGAGCAGTACTTC
CDR3: CASYSGSNYEQYF

J: TRBJ2-7
size: -
D: TRBD2
V: TRBV9
DNA: TGTGCCAGCAGCCCAAAAGGACTAGCGGGAGGACCCTACGAGCAGTACTTC
CDR3: CASSPKGLAGGPYEQYF

J: TRBJ1-3
size: medium-sized
D: -
V: TRBV9
DNA: TGTGCCAGCAGCGTAGAGCCAGCAACTGGAAACACCATATATTTT
CDR3: CASSVEPATGNTIYF

J: TRBJ2-7
size: -
D: TRBD1
V: TRBV5-5
DNA: TGCGCCAGCAGCTCTTCCCCGGGACAGGGCATAACCTCCTACGAGCAGTACTTC
CDR3: CASSSSPGQGITSYEQYF

J: TRBJ1-2
size: many
D: -
V: TRBV7-9
DNA: TGTGCCAGCAGCCCCACCTTAAGGGCGATAGGACTCAACTATGGCTACACCTTC
CDR3: CASSPTLRAIGLNYGYTF

J: TRBJ2-1
size: few
D: -
V: TRBV24-1
DNA: TGTGCCACCAGCGCCGAAGGGCTAGCCTCCTACAATGAGCAGTTCTTC
CDR3: CATSAEGLASYNEQFF

J: TRBJ1-1
size: -
D: -
V: TRBV7-9
DNA: TGTGCCAGCACCAAGGTGGGAGGGACGAACACTGAAGCTTTCTTT
CDR3: CASTKVGGTNTEAFF

J: TRBJ2-5
size: -
D: -
V: TRBV5-6
DNA: TGTGCCAGCAGCATTAAGGGTTGGGGCCAAGAGACCCAGTACTTC
CDR3: CASSIKGWGQETQYF

J: TRBJ1-1
size: -
D: -
V: TRBV20-1
DNA: TGCAGTGCTTGGTGGGGGGCCTATGAAGCTTTCTTT
CDR3: CSAWWGAYEAFF

J: TRBJ1-6
size: -
D: -
V: TRBV7-9
DNA: TGTGCCAGCAGCGAGCGGAGGACAGCAAATAATTCACCCCTCCACTTT
CDR3: CASSERRTANNSPLHF

J: TRBJ1-2
size: -
D: -
V: TRBV2
DNA: TGTGCCAGCAGTGAAAGAAGGGAAGTTCGCTATGGCTACACCTTC
CDR3: CASSERREVRYGYTF

J: TRBJ2-1
size: many
D: TRBD2
V: TRBV6-1
DNA: TGTGCCAGCACTAGCGGATCCTACAATGAGCAGTTCTTC
CDR3: CASTSGSYNEQFF

J: TRBJ1-1
size: medium-sized
D: -
V: TRBV10-1
DNA: TGCGCCAGCAGTGATGGCACTTTGAACACTGAAGCTTTCTTT
CDR3: CASSDGTLNTEAFF

J: TRBJ2-5
size: -
D: TRBD1
V: TRBV6-6
DNA: TGTGCCAGCAGAGCAGGACAGGCCAATCAGCCCCAGTACTTC
CDR3: CASRAGQANQPQYF

J: TRBJ1-2
size: -
D: TRBD1
V: TRBV6-6
DNA: TGTGCCAGCAGGCTGGACAGGATTTATGGCTACACCTTC
CDR3: CASRLDRIYGYTF

J: TRBJ2-2
size: -
D: -
V: TRBV13
DNA: TGTGCCAGCAGCTTAGCGCGACCAACCGGGGAGCTGTTTTTT
CDR3: CASSLARPTGELFF

J: TRBJ1-3
size: once
D: -
V: TRBV19
DNA: TGTGCCAGTAGTTCCGACGCCCGCTCTGGAAACACCATATATTTT
CDR3: CASSSDARSGNTIYF

J: TRBJ2-3
size: -
D: TRBD1
V: TRBV11-2
DNA: TGTGCCAGCAGCATTAGGGACAGTGCAGATACGCAGTATTTT
CDR3: CASSIRDSADTQYF

J: TRBJ1-1
size: -
D: TRBD1
V: TRBV25-1
DNA: TGTGCCAGCACGCCGGGACAGGGGGTGACTGAAGCTTTCTTT
CDR3: CASTPGQGVTEAFF

J: TRBJ2-5
size: -
D: TRBD2
V: TRBV9
DNA: TGTGCCAGCAGCTTTAGCGGGGGGGCCGAGGGAGAGACCCAGTACTTC
CDR3: CASSFSGGAEGETQYF

J: TRBJ2-7
size: -
D: TRBD2
V: TRBV5-4
DNA: TGTGCCAGCAGCCACGGGACTAGCGGGGGGTACGAGCAGTACTTC
CDR3: CASSHGTSGGYEQYF

J: TRBJ2-7
size: once
D: -
V: TRBV6-2/TRBV6-3
DNA: TGTGCCAGCAGAAACGGGGGGCCTCCCTCCTACGAGCAGTACTTC
CDR3: CASRNGGPPSYEQYF

J: TRBJ1-2
size: -
D: TRBD1
V: TRBV24-1
DNA: TGTGCCACCAGTGAGCCGGGACAGGGGGCCGGCGGCTACACCTTC
CDR3: CATSEPGQGAGGYTF

J: TRBJ2-1
size: many
D: -
V: TRBV6-1
DNA: TGTGCCAGCAGTGAGCAGTACAGGGAGCAGTTCTTC
CDR3: CASSEQYREQFF

J: TRBJ2-3
size: many
D: -
V: TRBV9
DNA: TGTGCCAGCAGCGATGGAGCTACGCAGTATTTT
CDR3: CASSDGATQYF

J: TRBJ2-2
size: few
D: -
V: TRBV7-7
DNA: TGTGCTAGCAGCTTGCAGGGAACCGGGGAGCTGTTTTTT
CDR3: CASSLQGTGELFF

J: TRBJ2-5
size: many
D: TRBD2
V: TRBV7-3
DNA: TGTGCCAGCAGCTTAACGGGACTAGAACAAGAGACCCAGTACTTC
CDR3: CASSLTGLEQETQYF

J: TRBJ2-6
size: -
D: -
V: TRBV6-1
DNA: TGTGCCAGCAGAAGACAACCTAGATCTGGGGCCAACGTCCTGACTTTC
CDR3: CASRRQPRSGANVLTF

J: TRBJ1-3
size: many
D: -
V: TRBV3-1
DNA: TGTGCCAGCAGCCAAGGTGGAAACACCGTATATTTT
CDR3: CASSQGGNTVYF

J: TRBJ2-2
size: medium-sized
D: -
V: TRBV10-1
DNA: TGCGCCAGCAGTGAGTCGGCAACTAGCGGGGAGCTGTTTTTT
CDR3: CASSESATSGELFF

J: TRBJ2-3
size: many
D: TRBD1
V: TRBV2
DNA: TGTGCCAGCAGTGTGACAGGGGTTTCAGATACGCAGTATTTT
CDR3: CASSVTGVSDTQYF

J: TRBJ2-3
size: -
D: -
V: TRBV25-1
DNA: TGTGCCAGCAGCCAACCCCGACAGGCCGTCCCCACAGATACGCAGTGTTTT
CDR3: CASSQPRQAVPTDTQCF

J: TRBJ1-2
size: few
D: -
V: TRBV20-1
DNA: TGCAGTGCTAGTCGGGGGGACTATGGCTACACCTTC
CDR3: CSASRGDYGYTF

J: TRBJ2-5
size: -
D: -
V: TRBV25-1
DNA: TGTGCCAGCACCCCGAACGGCGGCCAGGGGGGCCGGATAGAGACCCAGTACTTC
CDR3: CASTPNGGQGGRIETQYF

J: TRBJ1-2
size: -
D: -
V: TRBV24-1
DNA: TGTGCCACAGCAGGGAACTATGGCTACACCTTC
CDR3: CATAGNYGYTF

J: TRBJ1-1
size: -
D: -
V: TRBV4-2
DNA: TGTGCCAGCAGCCAAGATCAGGGAAACGCGAACACTGAAGCTTTCTTT
CDR3: CASSQDQGNANTEAFF

J: TRBJ1-6
size: -
D: TRBD1
V: TRBV7-9
DNA: TGTGCCAGCAGCCCTGGAGGGACAGCCCTCCACTTT
CDR3: CASSPGGTALHF

J: TRBJ2-1
size: many
D: TRBD1
V: TRBV4-1
DNA: TGCGCCAGCAGCCAAGAAGGGGGCGGCCCCTACAATGAGCAGTTCTTC
CDR3: CASSQEGGGPYNEQFF

J: TRBJ1-6
size: -
D: -
V: TRBV19
DNA: TGTGCCAGTAGGGACTTCCCGGTCTCACCCCTCCACTTT
CDR3: CASRDFPVSPLHF

J: TRBJ2-1
size: few
D: TRBD2
V: TRBV3-1
DNA: TGTGCCAGCAGCCCCTGGACTAGCGGGAGGGCCGGGTTTAATGAGCAGTTCTTT
CDR3: CASSPWTSGRAGFNEQFF

J: TRBJ1-1
size: -
D: -
V: TRBV11-3
DNA: TGTGCCAGCAGCTCCTTAATGAACACTGAAGCTTTCTTT
CDR3: CASSSLMNTEAFF

J: TRBJ2-7
size: few
D: TRBD2
V: TRBV4-1
DNA: TGCGCCAGCAGCCAAGGGGACTATTCCTACGAGCAGTACTTC
CDR3: CASSQGDYSYEQYF

J: TRBJ1-1
size: many
D: -
V: TRBV7-6
DNA: TGTGCCAGCAGCTTGGGAGGACTAGCGGAGGCTTTCTTT
CDR3: CASSLGGLAEAFF

J: TRBJ2-7
size: -
D: TRBD2
V: TRBV24-1
DNA: TGTGCCACCAGTGACCCCGGGACTAGCGAAGGGGAGGCCCAGTACTTC
CDR3: CATSDPGTSEGEAQYF

J: TRBJ1-2
size: few
D: -
V: TRBV10-3
DNA: TGTGCCATCAGTGGAAGGGGGAATGTTGGCTACACCTTC
CDR3: CAISGRGNVGYTF

J: TRBJ2-2
size: many
D: -
V: TRBV3-1
DNA: TGTGCCAGCAGCCAAGGGCAGAACACCGGGGAGCTGTTTTTT
CDR3: CASSQGQNTGELFF

J: TRBJ2-7
size: -
D: TRBD2
V: TRBV4-1
DNA: TGCGCCAGCAGCCAAGTCAATAGCGGGAGCATATACGAGCAGTACTTC
CDR3: CASSQVNSGSIYEQYF

J: TRBJ1-3
size: -
D: TRBD1
V: TRBV7-7
DNA: TGTGCTAGCAGCCTGGGACAGGGGGCTGGAAACACCATATATTTT
CDR3: CASSLGQGAGNTIYF

J: TRBJ2-1
size: -
D: -
V: TRBV7-8
DNA: -
CDR3: CASSFYICRDFCGCGEQFF

J: TRBJ1-5
size: many
D: -
V: TRBV30
DNA: TGTGCCTGGAGTTACAGGGCTCAGCCCCAGCATTTT
CDR3: CAWSYRAQPQHF

J: TRBJ1-2
size: -
D: TRBD1
V: TRBV28
DNA: TGTGCCAGCAGTTTAACGGGACAGGGACGGATTAACTATGGCTACACCTTC
CDR3: CASSLTGQGRINYGYTF

J: TRBJ2-3
size: -
D: -
V: TRBV7-9
DNA: TGTGCCTGCAGCCCCGGGGCACTTAATACGCAGTATTTT
CDR3: CACSPGALNTQYF

J: TRBJ1-4
size: many
D: TRBD1
V: TRBV5-1
DNA: TGCGCCAGCAGCTTGGCGGGACAGTTCGGATTTAATGAAAAACTGTTTTTT
CDR3: CASSLAGQFGFNEKLFF

J: TRBJ2-7
size: few
D: TRBD2
V: TRBV2
DNA: TGTGCCGGGGGGCGGGGGGAGCGGCACGAGCAGTACTTC
CDR3: CAGGRGERHEQYF

J: TRBJ1-5
size: -
D: TRBD1
V: TRBV2
DNA: TGTGCCAGCAGCTCACAGGGGATGGGCAATCAGCCCCAGCATTTT
CDR3: CASSSQGMGNQPQHF